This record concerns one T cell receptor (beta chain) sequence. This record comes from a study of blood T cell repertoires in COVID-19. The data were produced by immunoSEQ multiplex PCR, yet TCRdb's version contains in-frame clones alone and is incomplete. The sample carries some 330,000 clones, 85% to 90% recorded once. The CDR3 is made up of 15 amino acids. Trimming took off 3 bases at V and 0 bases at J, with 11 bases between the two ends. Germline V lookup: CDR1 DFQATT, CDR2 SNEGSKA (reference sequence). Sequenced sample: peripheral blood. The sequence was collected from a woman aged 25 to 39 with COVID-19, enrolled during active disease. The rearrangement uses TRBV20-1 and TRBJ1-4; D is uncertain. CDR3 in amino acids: CSASRGRATNEKLFF. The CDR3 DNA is TGCAGTGCTAGTCGCGGTCGAGCAACTAATGAAAAACTGTTTTTT.